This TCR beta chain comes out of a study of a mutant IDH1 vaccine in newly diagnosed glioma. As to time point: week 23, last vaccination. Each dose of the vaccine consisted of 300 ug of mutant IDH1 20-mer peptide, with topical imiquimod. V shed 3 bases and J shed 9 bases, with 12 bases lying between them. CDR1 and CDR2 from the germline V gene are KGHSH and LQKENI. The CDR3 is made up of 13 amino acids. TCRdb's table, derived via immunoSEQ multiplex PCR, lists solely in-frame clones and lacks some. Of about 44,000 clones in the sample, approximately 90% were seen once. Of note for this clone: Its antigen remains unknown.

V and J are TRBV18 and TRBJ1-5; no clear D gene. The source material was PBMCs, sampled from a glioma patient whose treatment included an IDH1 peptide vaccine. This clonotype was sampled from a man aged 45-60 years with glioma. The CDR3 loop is CASSPRVDGPQHF. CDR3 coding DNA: TGTGCCAGCTCACCCCGGGTCGATGGGCCCCAGCATTTT.